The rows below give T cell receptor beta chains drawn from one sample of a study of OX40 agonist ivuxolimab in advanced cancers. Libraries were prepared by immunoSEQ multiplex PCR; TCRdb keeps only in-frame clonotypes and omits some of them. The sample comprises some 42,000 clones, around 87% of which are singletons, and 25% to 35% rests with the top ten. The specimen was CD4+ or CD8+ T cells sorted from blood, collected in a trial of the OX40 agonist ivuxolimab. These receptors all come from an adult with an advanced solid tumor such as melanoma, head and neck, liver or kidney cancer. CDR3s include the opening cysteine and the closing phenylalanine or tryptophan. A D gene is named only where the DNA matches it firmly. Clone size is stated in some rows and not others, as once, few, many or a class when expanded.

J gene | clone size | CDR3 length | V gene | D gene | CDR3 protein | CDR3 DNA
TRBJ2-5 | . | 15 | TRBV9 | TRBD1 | CASSVSGTGSETQYF | TGTGCCAGCAGCGTTTCCGGGACAGGTTCGGAGACCCAGTACTTC
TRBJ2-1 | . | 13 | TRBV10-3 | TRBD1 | CAISGGTGNEQFF | TGTGCCATCAGTGGGGGGACAGGCAATGAGCAGTTCTTC
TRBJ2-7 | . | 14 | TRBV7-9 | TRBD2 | CASSLVGLDYEQYF | TGTGCCAGCAGCTTAGTGGGACTAGACTACGAGCAGTACTTC
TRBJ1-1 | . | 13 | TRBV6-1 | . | CASRGRRNTEAFF | TGTGCCAGCAGGGGCAGGCGAAACACTGAAGCTTTCTTT
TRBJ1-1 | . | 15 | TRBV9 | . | CASSVGGSRPNEAFF | TGTGCCAGCAGCGTAGGAGGCAGCAGACCTAATGAAGCTTTCTTT
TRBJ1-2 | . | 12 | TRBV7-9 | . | CASSLEPGGYTF | TGTGCCAGCAGCTTAGAGCCCGGCGGCTACACCTTC
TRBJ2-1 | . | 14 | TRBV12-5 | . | CASGSSGKYNEQFF | TGTGCTAGTGGTTCCTCAGGGAAATACAATGAGCAGTTCTTC
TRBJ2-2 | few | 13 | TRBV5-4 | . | CASSRVGTPELFF | TGTGCCAGCAGCCGGGTCGGGACACCGGAGCTGTTTTTT
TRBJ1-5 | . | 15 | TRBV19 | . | CASSMTGVGNQPQHF | TGTGCCAGTAGTATGACTGGGGTGGGCAATCAGCCCCAGCATTTT
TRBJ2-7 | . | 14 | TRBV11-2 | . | CASSPQGQTYEQYF | TGTGCCAGCAGCCCCCAAGGGCAAACCTACGAGCAGTACTTC
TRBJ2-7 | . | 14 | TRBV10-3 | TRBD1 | CAITIDRGRSEQYF | TGTGCCATCACCATAGACAGGGGGCGTTCCGAGCAGTACTTC
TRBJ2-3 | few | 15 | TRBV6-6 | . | CASSRRSTGTDTQYF | TGTGCCAGCAGCCGACGTTCCACTGGCACAGATACGCAGTATTTT
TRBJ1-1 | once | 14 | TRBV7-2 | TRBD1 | CASSSQGAAAEAFF | TGTGCCAGCAGCTCACAGGGGGCAGCGGCTGAAGCTTTCTTT
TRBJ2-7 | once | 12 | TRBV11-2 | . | CASSFGTREQYF | TGTGCCAGCAGCTTTGGTACCCGGGAGCAGTACTTC
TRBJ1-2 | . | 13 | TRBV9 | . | CASSVFDGYGYTF | TGTGCCAGCAGCGTATTCGATGGCTATGGCTACACCTTC
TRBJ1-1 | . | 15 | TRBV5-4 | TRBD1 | CASSFYNRGNTEAFF | TGTGCCAGCAGCTTTTATAACAGGGGGAACACTGAAGCTTTCTTT
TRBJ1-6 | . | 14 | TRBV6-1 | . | CASSERVRESPLHF | TGTGCCAGCAGCGAGAGGGTACGGGAATCACCCCTCCACTTT
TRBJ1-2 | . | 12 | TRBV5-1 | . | CASSENFGGYTF | TGCGCCAGCAGCGAAAACTTCGGGGGCTACACCTTC
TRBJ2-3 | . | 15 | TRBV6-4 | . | CASSRLTGGLDTQYF | TGTGCCAGCAGTAGACTAACGGGTGGACTTGATACGCAGTATTTT
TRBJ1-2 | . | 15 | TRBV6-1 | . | CASSELIGTNYGYTF | TGTGCCAGCAGTGAACTGATAGGAACCAACTATGGCTACACCTTC
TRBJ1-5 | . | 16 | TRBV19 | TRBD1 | CASSPRAGTANQPQHF | TGTGCCAGTAGTCCTCGGGCCGGGACAGCAAATCAGCCCCAGCATTTT
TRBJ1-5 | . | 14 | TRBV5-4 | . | CASSDGGTDQPQHF | TGTGCCAGCAGCGATGGTGGGACCGATCAGCCCCAGCATTTT
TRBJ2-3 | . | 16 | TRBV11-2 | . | CASSLERNYGTDTQYF | TGTGCCAGCAGCTTAGAGAGGAACTATGGCACAGATACGCAGTATTTT
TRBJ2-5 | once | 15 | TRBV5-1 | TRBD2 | CASSPTGTSSETQYF | TGCGCCAGCAGCCCAACCGGGACTAGCTCCGAGACCCAGTACTTC
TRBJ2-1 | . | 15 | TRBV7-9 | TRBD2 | CASSRSGSTYNEQFF | TGTGCCAGCAGCCGCAGCGGGAGCACGTACAATGAGCAGTTCTTC
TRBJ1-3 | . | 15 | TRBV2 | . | CASTPWEGSGNTIYF | TGTGCCAGCACCCCTTGGGAGGGCTCTGGAAACACCATATATTTT
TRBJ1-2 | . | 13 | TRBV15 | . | CATSRRTDYGYTF | TGTGCCACCAGCAGACGGACAGACTATGGCTACACCTTC
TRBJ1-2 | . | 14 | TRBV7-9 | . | CASSYPGQRNGYTF | TGTGCCAGCAGCTACCCTGGACAGAGGAATGGCTACACCTTC
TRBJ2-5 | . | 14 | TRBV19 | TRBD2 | CASSYAGGGETQYF | TGTGCCAGTAGTTATGCGGGGGGAGGAGAGACCCAGTACTTC
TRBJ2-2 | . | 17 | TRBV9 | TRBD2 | CASSTLPSGGESGELFF | TGTGCCAGCAGCACCCTTCCTAGCGGGGGAGAGTCCGGGGAGCTGTTTTTT
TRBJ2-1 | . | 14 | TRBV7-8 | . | CASTFSRGTNEQFF | TGTGCCAGCACCTTTAGCAGGGGAACCAATGAGCAGTTCTTC
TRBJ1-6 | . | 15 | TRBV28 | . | CASSLPGARDSPLHF | TGTGCCAGCAGTTTACCCGGGGCCCGGGATTCACCCCTCCACTTT
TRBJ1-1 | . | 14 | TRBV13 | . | CASSRGGGAPEAFF | TGTGCCAGCAGCAGGGGGGGAGGGGCCCCTGAAGCTTTCTTT
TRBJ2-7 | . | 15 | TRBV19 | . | CASALSGTRSYEQYF | TGTGCCAGTGCCCTCTCGGGGACACGTTCCTACGAGCAGTACTTC
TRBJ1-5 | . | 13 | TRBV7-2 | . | CASSLMKTQPQHF | TGTGCCAGCAGCTTAATGAAGACCCAGCCCCAGCATTTT
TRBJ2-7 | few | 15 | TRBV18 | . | CASSPGGTSSYEQYF | TGTGCCAGCTCACCGGGGGGCACGAGCTCCTACGAGCAGTACTTC
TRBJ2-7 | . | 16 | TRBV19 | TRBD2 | CATREAMGGSKYEQYF | TGTGCCACCAGAGAGGCTATGGGCGGGAGTAAGTACGAGCAGTACTTC
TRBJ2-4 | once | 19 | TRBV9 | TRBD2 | CASSTGPGLAGEWINIQYF | TGTGCCAGCAGCACCGGGCCGGGACTAGCGGGAGAATGGATAAACATTCAGTACTTC